This TCR beta chain derives from a study of cytomegalovirus exposure and HLA in healthy donors (TCRdb year 2017). Study-wide context: An earlier analysis of a few hundred of the donors reported 276 Gb of sequence data and 95 million to 140 million unique TCR beta sequences obtained from about 180 million T cells. A later analysis re-examined previously published TCR beta repertoires from just over 650 donors and added high-resolution HLA genotyping to investigate patterns of TCR occurrence. Typing coverage differed by locus: A, B, C, DRB1 and DQB1 were typed in about 620-630 donors, DQA1 in approximately 520, DPA1 in some 610, and DPB1 in just under 480. Both class I and class II loci were covered by HLA typing, at four-digit resolution. All discovery cohort repertoires had been generated using a single sequencing platform. The study used immunosequencing to profile the T cell repertoires of more than 650 subjects and linked those repertoires to cytomegalovirus serostatus. High-throughput TCR immunosequencing, statistical association of individual TCRs with disease status, and machine learning were combined to predict cytomegalovirus infection status. An earlier analysis of several hundred of the donors applied high-throughput TCR beta sequencing to assess whether each TCR beta V gene segment acted as functional or pseudogenic. Genome-wide SNP genotypes for about three fifths of the roughly 670 donors were used in a later genetic analysis, which treated that subset as a discovery cohort. Among 398 genotyped donors of the cohort, an average of approximately 240,000 unique TCR beta nucleotide sequences was sequenced per donor, of which 15% to 20% were non-productive. Approximately 330 gigabases of sequencing data and around 85 million unique TCR sequences made up an early release that covered some 640 HLA-typed donors. The study aimed to test whether cataloging public T cell receptors could reveal signatures of past pathogen exposure. Roughly five DR-DQ haplotypes were handled as single units for association and clustering, since linkage in the cohort was strong. Rather than drawing on any new phenotypic data, the later analysis identified candidate immune exposures from TCR beta sequences and the way those sequences occurred across donors. The genetic ancestry cluster associated with self-reported Caucasian donors included 70% to 85% of the approximately 410 genotyped donors. Along with the roughly 700-subject first cohort, a separate validation cohort of over 90 different subjects was used. Donor age, sex, ethnicity and CMV serostatus were collected together with the repertoire data. The study at large found these results: The only immune exposure information available for the cohort was CMV serostatus. Across donors, most TCR sequences were observed very rarely, whereas some public TCRs were present in many individuals. A later analysis reported that several top co-occurrence clusters appeared linked to parvovirus B19, influenza, CMV and Epstein-Barr virus. Correlated functional status among segregating V segments might be attributable to linkage disequilibrium, but an unknown experimental factor could not be ruled out. At a false discovery rate of 0.05, a later analysis linked 16,000 or so TCR beta sequences to specific HLA alleles. Compared with equally common non-associated chains, HLA-associated TCR beta chains in a later analysis were more clonally expanded and had lower generation probabilities. When HLA alleles, especially DR and DQ, strongly co-occurred, TCR associations were difficult to assign to individual alleles. A cluster of highly shared sequence variants was judged likely to be a technical artifact of the sequencing pipeline. A total of 164 TCR beta chains were listed by the study as associated with cytomegalovirus. In a later genetic analysis, fewer N-insertions in productive TCRs were reported among donors in an Asian-associated ancestry cluster than the roughly 700-donor mean. Broadly in line with IMGT annotations, most TCR beta V segments showed up in productive rearrangements about 87% or about 30% of the time in an earlier analysis of under 700 of the donors. Because counts were too low, roughly 18 rarely observed V segments, including chromosome 9 orphons, were left out of the earlier analysis of 587 of the donors. According to a later analysis, most CMV-associated TCR beta chains appeared to be HLA-restricted, and the HLA associations seemed to be driven largely by CMV exposure. Cytomegalovirus status was reported to be diagnosed by the classifier with high specificity and sensitivity in both the original and validation cohorts. According to the authors, the approach could potentially be generalized to other disease states and immunological phenotypes. A later analysis found that TCR association rates varied across HLA loci, with DRB1 alleles showing the most associated TCRs and HLA-C alleles the fewest. Because HLA typing was missing for some donors at each locus, association tests included only the typed subset. Some IMGT-functional V segments, including TRBV6-2 and TRBV6-3, could not be told apart with the 87-base-pair reads, so those segments were excluded. V-gene and J-gene trimming of TCR beta chains was associated with a missense DCLRE1C variant in a later genetic analysis, and the association was replicated in an independent cohort. A further reported finding was that TCR beta sequences accurately predicted the HLA-A and HLA-B alleles for most subjects in the first cohort. The cohort was sequenced for TCR beta chains only, and without alpha or paired-chain data the features that could be detected were limited. In vitro tests confirmed that three of the cytomegalovirus-associated TCR beta chains recognize cytomegalovirus antigens. Sequencing depth was assumed to be roughly uniform across donors in the presence/absence analyses, though that assumption may not hold.

In total, around 600 healthy bone marrow donors made up the cohort. At the time of sampling, all cohort members were nominally healthy, though unrecorded immune exposures were likely present. The donor tested CMV seropositive and was one of the 289 seropositive cohort members. Each donor provided a peripheral blood sample, and peripheral blood mononuclear cells were used for TCR beta sequencing. Genomic DNA was extracted from the blood cell samples with the Qiagen DNeasy Blood Extraction Kit. Library prep was done by the immunoSEQ multiplex PCR assay. For the multiplex PCR, a mixture combining 60 forward primers for TCR Vbeta segments and 13 reverse primers for TCR Jbeta segments was used. The CDR3 region of rearranged TCR beta genes was amplified from genomic DNA with a multiplex PCR assay. Amplified TCR beta libraries were sequenced as 87-base-pair reads on the Illumina HiSeq System. Concerning the study's data processing: A later analysis tallied 75 million to 95 million unique TCR beta chains across the 700 or so repertoires, and about 10 million of those chains were shared by two or more donors. Raw reads were error-corrected and collapsed into unique sequences with a nearest-neighbor algorithm that merged closely related sequences to remove PCR and sequencing errors. To assign V, D and J gene segments, CDR3 sequences were aligned to IMGT reference sequences. For a sequence to be retained, a match of at least six nucleotides to both a V gene segment and a J gene segment was required. A rearrangement counted as productive if the CDR3 had no stop codons and remained in frame with V and J, and every other rearrangement counted as non-productive. CDR3 was defined according to IMGT convention as the region running from the second conserved V-encoded cysteine to the conserved J-encoded phenylalanine. In an earlier analysis of around 570 of the donors, sequences lacking an unambiguous match to a single V gene segment were excluded. In an earlier analysis of 587 of the donors, a V segment was called functional when productive rearrangements were above 56.7%, and segregating when the standard deviation between donors exceeded 5%. A statistical classification framework was developed to diagnose cytomegalovirus status using the catalog of TCR beta chain sequences. V and J gene assignment, in a later analysis, came from comparing TCR nucleotide sequences with IMGT/GENE-DB human TR gene sequences. Using the TCRdist pipeline, a later analysis assigned CDR3 sequences along with most-parsimonious VDJ recombination scenarios. A later analysis defined each TCR beta chain by its CDR3 amino acid sequence plus V-gene family, and excluded reads lacking a unique V-gene family. As a way to deal with suspected cross-contamination and a sequencing artifact, a later analysis dropped roughly 600 nucleotide sequences that were highly shared and had low generation probability. For each public chain, a later analysis derived a clonal expansion index from normalized ranks of inferred template counts within each repertoire. In a later analysis, generation probabilities were computed with a VDJ recombination model fitted to out-of-frame rearrangements, and the resulting probabilities were checked against IGoR. In a later analysis, TCR-TCR, TCR-HLA and TCR-CMV co-occurrence was scored with hypergeometric tests, and a repertoire-size bias correction was applied to TCR pairs. False discovery rates were estimated in a later analysis by permuting HLA or CMV assignments 20 times. In a later analysis, co-occurring TCRs were grouped using DBSCAN, with TCRdist sequence similarity added in when clustering inside HLA-allele-positive subsets. Repertoires with fewer than 30,000 or more than 120,000 public chains were left out of co-occurrence clustering, as were five repertoires with anomalous nucleotide sharing. Held by TCRdb, this immuneACCESS table contains in-frame sequences only and omits some clones. Under half of the omission traces to an unresolved V gene where checked; the cause of the rest is unknown. V and J calls and clone size are copied from that table; D and trimming were computed from the DNA. The sample contains 170,000 or so clones, just over 75% of them found a single time. Of the sample, around 1.5% is held by the ten largest clones.

To note about this clone: Its antigen is unknown. Base qualities were left out, and no much larger clone turns up one base away.

CDR1 and CDR2 (SGHTA, FQGNSA) derive from the germline V gene. V is reduced by 5 bases and J by 7 bases, leaving a spacing of 9 bases between them. Including cysteine and phenylalanine, the CDR3 has 11 amino acids. CDR3 DNA only is kept here, 33 bases in frame from base 1. The chain is encoded by TRBV7-2 joined to TRBJ2-7, with a tentative D gene TRBD2 over 5 matching bases. The sequenced sample consisted of PBMCs. The TCR originated in a woman between 25 and 40 years old in good health and CMV-seropositive. The CDR3 sequence is CASSPPGEQYF. The nucleotide sequence is TGTGCCAGCAGCCCCCCGGGAGAGCAGTACTTC.